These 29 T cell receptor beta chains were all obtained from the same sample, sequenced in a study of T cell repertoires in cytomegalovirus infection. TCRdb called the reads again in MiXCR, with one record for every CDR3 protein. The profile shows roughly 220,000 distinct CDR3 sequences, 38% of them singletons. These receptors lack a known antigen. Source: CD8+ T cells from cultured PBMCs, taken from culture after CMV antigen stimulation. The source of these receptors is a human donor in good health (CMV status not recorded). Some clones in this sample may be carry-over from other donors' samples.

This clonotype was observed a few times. CDR3 region: CASSLGGDYEQYF. Here the CDR3 DNA reads TGTGCCAGCAGCTTAGGGGGCGACTACGAGCAGTACTTC. The V gene is TRBV7-9, the J gene TRBJ2-7; possible D gene TRBD1, 5 bases. Germline V gives CDR1 SEHNR, CDR2 FQNEAQ (reference sequence). The CDR3 is made up of 13 amino acids. V was cut by 1 base and J by 3 bases, with 7 bases left in between.

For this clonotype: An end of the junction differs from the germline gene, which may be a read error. The CDR3 sequence is CASSLAGLGWGYGYNF. CDR3 in DNA: TGCGCCAGCAGCTTGGCCGGGCTCGGTTGGGGATATGGCTACAACTTC. The genes are TRBV5-1 and TRBJ1-2; D gene unclear. The germline V gene has CDR1 SGHRS and CDR2 YFSETQ. The CDR3 contains 16 residues.

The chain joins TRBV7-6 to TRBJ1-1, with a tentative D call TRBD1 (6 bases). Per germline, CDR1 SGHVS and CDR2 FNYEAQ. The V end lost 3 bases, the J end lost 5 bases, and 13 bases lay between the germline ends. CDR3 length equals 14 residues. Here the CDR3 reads CASSFEGVGTEAFF. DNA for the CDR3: TGTGCCAGCAGCTTTGAGGGGGTCGGGACTGAAGCTTTCTTT.

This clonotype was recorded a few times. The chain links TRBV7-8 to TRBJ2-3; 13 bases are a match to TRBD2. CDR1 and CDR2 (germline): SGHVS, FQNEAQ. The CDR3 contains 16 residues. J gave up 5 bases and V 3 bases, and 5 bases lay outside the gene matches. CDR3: CASSFPGTSGVDTQYF. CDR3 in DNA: TGTGCCAGCAGCTTTCCCGGGACTAGCGGGGTAGATACGCAGTATTTT.

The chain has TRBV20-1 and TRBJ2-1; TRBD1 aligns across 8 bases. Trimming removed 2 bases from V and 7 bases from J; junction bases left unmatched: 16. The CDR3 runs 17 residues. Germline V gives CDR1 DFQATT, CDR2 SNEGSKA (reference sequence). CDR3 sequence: CSARPRAGQGKRNEQFF. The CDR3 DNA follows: TGCAGTGCTAGACCTCGGGCCGGACAGGGAAAAAGGAATGAGCAGTTCTTC.

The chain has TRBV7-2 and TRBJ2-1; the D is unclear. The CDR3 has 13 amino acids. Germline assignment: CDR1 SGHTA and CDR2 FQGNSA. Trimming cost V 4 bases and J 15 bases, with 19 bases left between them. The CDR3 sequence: CASSSARRGPGFF. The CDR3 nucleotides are TGTGCCAGCAGCTCAGCCCGGCGAGGCCCTGGGTTCTTC.

In DNA form, the CDR3 reads TGTGCCAGCAGTGAATTTGGGAGGAAAACCTCCTATAATTCACCCCTCCACTTT. Translating gives CASSEFGRKTSYNSPLHF. The chain carries TRBV6-1 and TRBJ1-6, with D uncertain. Germline CDR1 MNHNS, CDR2 SASEGT. CDR3 length: 18 residues. Trimming stripped 2 bases from V and 0 bases from J, with 14 bases between.

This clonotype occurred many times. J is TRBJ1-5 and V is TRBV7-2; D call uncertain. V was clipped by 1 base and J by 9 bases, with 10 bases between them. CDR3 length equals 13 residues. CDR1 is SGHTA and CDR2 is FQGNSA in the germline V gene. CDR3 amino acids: CASSLDGPGPQHF. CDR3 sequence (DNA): TGTGCCAGCAGCTTAGACGGCCCCGGGCCCCAGCATTTT.

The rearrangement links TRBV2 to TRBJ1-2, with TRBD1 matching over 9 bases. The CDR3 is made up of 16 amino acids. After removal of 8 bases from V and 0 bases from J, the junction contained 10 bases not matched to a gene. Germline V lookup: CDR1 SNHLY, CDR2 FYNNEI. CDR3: CASGGDRVPTNYGYTF. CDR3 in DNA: TGTGCCAGCGGAGGGGACAGGGTCCCCACTAACTATGGCTACACCTTC.

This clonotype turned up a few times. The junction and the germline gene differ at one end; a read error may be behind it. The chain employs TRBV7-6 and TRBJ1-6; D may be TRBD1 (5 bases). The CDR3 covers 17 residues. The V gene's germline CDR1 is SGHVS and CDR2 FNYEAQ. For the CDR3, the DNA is TGTGTCAGCAGCACTGGCACAGGTGACTCCTATAATTCACCCCTCCACTTT. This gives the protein CVSSTGTGDSYNSPLHF.

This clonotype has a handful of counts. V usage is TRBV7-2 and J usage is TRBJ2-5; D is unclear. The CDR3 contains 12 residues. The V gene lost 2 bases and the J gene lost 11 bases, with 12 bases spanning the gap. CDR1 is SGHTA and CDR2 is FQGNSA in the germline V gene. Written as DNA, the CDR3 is TGTGCCAGCAGCTTATCTAGGGCAGCGCAGTACTTC. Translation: CASSLSRAAQYF.

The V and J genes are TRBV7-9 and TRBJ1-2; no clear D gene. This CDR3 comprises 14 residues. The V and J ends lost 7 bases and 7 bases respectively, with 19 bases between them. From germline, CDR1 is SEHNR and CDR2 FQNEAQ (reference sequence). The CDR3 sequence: CASIPPQTNAGYTF. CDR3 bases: TGTGCCAGCATCCCTCCACAGACAAATGCTGGCTACACCTTC.

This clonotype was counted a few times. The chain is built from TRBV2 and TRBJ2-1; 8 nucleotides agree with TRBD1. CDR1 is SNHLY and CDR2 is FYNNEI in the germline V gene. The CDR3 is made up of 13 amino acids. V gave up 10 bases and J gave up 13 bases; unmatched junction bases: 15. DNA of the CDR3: TGTGCCACAGAGGGACAGGCTATTAGGGTACAGTTCTTC. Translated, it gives CATEGQAIRVQFF.

CDR3 protein: CASSYSKDTQYF. CDR3 coding DNA: TGTGCCAGCAGTTACTCTAAAGATACGCAGTATTTT. V usage is TRBV27 and J usage is TRBJ2-3; D is uncertain. The CDR3 is 12 residues long. V lost 4 bases and J lost 5, with 7 bases in between. The germline V gene has CDR1 MNHEY and CDR2 SMNVEV (reference sequence).

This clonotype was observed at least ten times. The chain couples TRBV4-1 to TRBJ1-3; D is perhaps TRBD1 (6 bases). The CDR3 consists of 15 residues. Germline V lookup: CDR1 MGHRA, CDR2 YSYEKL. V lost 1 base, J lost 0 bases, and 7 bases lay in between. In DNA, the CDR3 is TGCGCCAGCAGCCAAGGGGACAACTCTGGAAACACCATATATTTT. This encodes CASSQGDNSGNTIYF.

CDR3 residues: CAISDIQDSNQPQHF. CDR3 coding DNA: TGTGCCATCAGTGACATACAGGATAGCAATCAGCCCCAGCATTTT. The chain employs TRBV10-3 and TRBJ1-5; TRBD1 is a possible D gene (5 bases). With 3 bases removed from V and 0 bases from J, the gap between germline ends came to 9 bases. CDR3 length: 15 residues. The germline V gene encodes CDR1 ENHRY and CDR2 SYGVKD.

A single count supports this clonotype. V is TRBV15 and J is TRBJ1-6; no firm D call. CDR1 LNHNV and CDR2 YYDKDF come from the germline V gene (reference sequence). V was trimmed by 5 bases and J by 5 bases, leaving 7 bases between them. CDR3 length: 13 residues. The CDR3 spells CATSRRDNSPLHF. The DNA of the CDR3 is TGTGCCACCAGCCGGAGGGATAATTCACCCCTCCACTTT.

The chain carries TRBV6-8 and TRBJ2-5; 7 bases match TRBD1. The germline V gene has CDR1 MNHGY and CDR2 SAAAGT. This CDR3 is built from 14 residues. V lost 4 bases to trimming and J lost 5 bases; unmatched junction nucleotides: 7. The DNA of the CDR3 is TGTGCCAGCAGTTCGAGGGGGCTTGGGGAGACCCAGTACTTC. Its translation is CASSSRGLGETQYF.

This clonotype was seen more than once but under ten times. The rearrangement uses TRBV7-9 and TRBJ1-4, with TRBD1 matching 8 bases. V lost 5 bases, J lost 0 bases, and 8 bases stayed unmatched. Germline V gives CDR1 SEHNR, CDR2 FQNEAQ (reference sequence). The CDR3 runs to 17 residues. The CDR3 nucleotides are TGTGCCAGCAGCCCGACAGGGGCCCTTGCAACTAATGAAAAACTGTTTTTT. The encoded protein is CASSPTGALATNEKLFF.

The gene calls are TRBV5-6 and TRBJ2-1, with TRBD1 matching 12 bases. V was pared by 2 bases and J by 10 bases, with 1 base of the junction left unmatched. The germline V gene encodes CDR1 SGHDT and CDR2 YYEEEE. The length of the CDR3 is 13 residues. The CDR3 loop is CASSFGTGGEQFF. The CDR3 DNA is TGTGCCAGCAGCTTTGGGACAGGGGGCGAGCAGTTCTTC.

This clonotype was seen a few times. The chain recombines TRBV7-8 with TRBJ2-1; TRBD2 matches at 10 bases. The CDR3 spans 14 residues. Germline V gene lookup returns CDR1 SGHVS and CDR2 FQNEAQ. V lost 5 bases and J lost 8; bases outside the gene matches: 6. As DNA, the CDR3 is TGTGCCAGCAGCCCCCTAGCGGGAGCTTATGAGCAGTTCTTC. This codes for CASSPLAGAYEQFF.

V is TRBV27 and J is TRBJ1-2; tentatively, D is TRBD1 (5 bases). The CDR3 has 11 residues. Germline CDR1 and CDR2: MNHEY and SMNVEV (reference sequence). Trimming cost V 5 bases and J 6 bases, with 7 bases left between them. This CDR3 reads CASSRGDGYTF. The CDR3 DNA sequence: TGTGCCAGCAGTCGGGGGGATGGCTACACCTTC.

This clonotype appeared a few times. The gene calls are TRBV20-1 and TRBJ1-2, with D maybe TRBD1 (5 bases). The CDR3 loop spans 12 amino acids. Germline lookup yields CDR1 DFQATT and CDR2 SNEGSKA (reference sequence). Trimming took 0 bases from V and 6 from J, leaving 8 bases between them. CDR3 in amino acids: CSARDGANGYTF. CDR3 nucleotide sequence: TGCAGTGCTAGAGATGGGGCCAATGGCTACACCTTC.

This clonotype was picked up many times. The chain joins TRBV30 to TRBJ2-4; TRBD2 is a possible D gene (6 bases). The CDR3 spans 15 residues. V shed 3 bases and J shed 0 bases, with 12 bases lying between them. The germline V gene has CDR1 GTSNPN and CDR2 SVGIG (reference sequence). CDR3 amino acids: CAWRWRGLAKNIQYF. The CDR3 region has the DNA TGTGCCTGGAGGTGGCGGGGTCTAGCCAAAAACATTCAGTACTTC.

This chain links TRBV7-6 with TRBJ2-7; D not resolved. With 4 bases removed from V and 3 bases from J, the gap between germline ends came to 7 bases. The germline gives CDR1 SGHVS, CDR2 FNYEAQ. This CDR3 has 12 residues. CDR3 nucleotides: TGTGCCAGCAGCTCTTTGGACTACGAGCAGTACTTC. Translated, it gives CASSSLDYEQYF.

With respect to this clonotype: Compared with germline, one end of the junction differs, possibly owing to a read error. The CDR3 DNA is TGTGCCAGCAGCCCAATCGGGGGGGTGCTGTTTTTT. Its translation is CASSPIGGVLFF. The rearrangement joins TRBV7-8 to TRBJ2-2; TRBD2 matches 8 bases. This CDR3 spans 12 amino acids. The germline V gene has CDR1 SGHVS and CDR2 FQNEAQ.

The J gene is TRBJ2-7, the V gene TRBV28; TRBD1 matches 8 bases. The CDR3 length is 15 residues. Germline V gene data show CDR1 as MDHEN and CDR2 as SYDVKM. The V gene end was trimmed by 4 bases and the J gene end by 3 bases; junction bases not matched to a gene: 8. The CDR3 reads CASSSTGGEFYEQYF. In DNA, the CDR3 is TGTGCCAGCAGTTCAACAGGGGGAGAGTTCTACGAGCAGTACTTC. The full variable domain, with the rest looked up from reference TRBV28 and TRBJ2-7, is DVKVTQSSRYLVKRTGEKVFLECVQDMDHENMFWYRQDPGLGLRLIYFSYDVKMKEKGDIPEGYSVSREKKERFSLILESASTNQTSMYLCASSSTGGEFYEQYFGPGTRLTVT.

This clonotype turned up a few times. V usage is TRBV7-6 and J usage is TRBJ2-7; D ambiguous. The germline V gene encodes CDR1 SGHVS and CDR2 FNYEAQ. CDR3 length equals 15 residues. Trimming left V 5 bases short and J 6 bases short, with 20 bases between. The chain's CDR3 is CASSHRLPPTGEQYF. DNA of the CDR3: TGTGCCAGCAGCCACCGACTCCCCCCGACGGGCGAGCAGTACTTC.

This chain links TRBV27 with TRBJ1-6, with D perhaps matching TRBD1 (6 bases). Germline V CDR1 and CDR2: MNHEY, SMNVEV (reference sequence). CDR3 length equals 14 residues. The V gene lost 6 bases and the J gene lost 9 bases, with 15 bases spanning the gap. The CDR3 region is CASSNRAIGSPLHF. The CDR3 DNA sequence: TGTGCCAGCAGCAACAGGGCGATCGGTTCACCCCTCCACTTT.